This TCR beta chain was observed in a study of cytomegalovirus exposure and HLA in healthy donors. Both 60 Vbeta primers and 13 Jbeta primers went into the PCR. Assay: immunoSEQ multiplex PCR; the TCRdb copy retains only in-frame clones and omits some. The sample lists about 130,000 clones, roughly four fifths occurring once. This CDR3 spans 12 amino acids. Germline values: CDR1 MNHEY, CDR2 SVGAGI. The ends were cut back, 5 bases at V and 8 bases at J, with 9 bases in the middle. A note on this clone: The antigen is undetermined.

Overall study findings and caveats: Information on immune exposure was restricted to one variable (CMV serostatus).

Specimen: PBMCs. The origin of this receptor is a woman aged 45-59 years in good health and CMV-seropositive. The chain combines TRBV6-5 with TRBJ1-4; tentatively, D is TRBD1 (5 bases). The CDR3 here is CASSRKGEKLFF. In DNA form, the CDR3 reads TGTGCCAGCAGTCGTAAGGGGGAAAAACTGTTTTTT.